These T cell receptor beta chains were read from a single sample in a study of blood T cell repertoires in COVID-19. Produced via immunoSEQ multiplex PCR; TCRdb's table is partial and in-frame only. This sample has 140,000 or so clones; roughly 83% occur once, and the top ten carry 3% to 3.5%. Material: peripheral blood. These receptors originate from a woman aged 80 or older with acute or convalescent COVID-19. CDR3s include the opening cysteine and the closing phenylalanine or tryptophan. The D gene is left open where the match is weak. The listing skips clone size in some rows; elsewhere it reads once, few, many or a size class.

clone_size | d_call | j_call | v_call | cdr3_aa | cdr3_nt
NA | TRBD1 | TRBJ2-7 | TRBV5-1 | CASSVGQGAYNEQYF | TGCGCCAGCAGCGTGGGACAGGGGGCTTATAACGAGCAGTACTTC
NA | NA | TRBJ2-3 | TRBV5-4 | CASSFSQALDTQYF | TGTGCCAGCAGCTTCAGTCAGGCACTAGATACGCAGTATTTT
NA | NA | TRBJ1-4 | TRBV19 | CASSQTRGTELFF | TGTGCCAGTAGCCAGACGAGGGGGACGGAACTGTTTTTT
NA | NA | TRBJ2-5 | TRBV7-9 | CASISLEWTEQETQYF | TGTGCCAGCATCTCTTTAGAGTGGACAGAGCAAGAGACCCAGTACTTC
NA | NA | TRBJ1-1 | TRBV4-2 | CASSQVGGYGAFF | TGTGCCAGCAGCCAAGTAGGAGGGTATGGGGCTTTCTTT
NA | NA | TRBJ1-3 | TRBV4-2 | CASSQAQVKDTIYF | TGTGCCAGCAGCCAAGCACAGGTTAAAGACACCATATATTTT
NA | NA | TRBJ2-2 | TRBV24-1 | CATSDSSNRELFF | TGTGCCACCAGTGATTCCAGTAACCGGGAGCTGTTTTTT
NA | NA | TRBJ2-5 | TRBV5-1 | CASSLNGGRQETQYF | TGCGCCAGCAGCTTGAACGGCGGCCGGCAAGAGACCCAGTACTTC
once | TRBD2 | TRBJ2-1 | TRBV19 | CASSINPGGGYNEQFF | TGTGCCAGTAGTATAAACCCGGGGGGGGGTTACAATGAGCAGTTCTTC
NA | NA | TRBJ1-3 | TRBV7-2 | CASSLGLSGNTIYF | TGTGCCAGCAGCTTAGGGCTCTCTGGAAACACCATATATTTT
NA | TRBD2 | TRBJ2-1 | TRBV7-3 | CASSPSKAGVHEQFF | TGTGCCAGCAGCCCATCGAAGGCGGGGGTCCATGAGCAGTTCTTC
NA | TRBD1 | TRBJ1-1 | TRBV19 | CASSGQGRTEAFF | TGTGCCAGTAGTGGACAGGGGCGCACTGAAGCTTTCTTT
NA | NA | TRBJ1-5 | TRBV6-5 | CASSHGGGLDQPQHF | TGTGCCAGCAGCCACGGGGGGGGGCTCGATCAGCCCCAGCATTTT
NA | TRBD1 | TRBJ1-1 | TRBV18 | CASFTGGNTEAFF | TGTGCCAGCTTCACAGGGGGGAACACTGAAGCTTTCTTT
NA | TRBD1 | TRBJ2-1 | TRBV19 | CASSPTGESYNEQFF | TGTGCCAGTAGTCCGACAGGGGAATCCTACAATGAGCAGTTCTTC
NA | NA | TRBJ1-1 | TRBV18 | CASSPGTTNTEAFF | TGTGCCAGCTCACCCGGGACTACGAACACTGAAGCTTTCTTT
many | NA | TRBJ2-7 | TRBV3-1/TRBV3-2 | CASSQDRGTKQYF | TGTGCCAGCAGCCAAGATAGGGGGACTAAGCAGTACTTC
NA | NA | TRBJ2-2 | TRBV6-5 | CASDGGTGELFF | TGTGCCAGCGACGGGGGCACCGGGGAGCTGTTTTTT
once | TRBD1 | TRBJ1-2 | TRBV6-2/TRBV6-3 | CASSLSLWGQGLGYTF | TGTGCCAGCAGCCTAAGCCTATGGGGACAGGGACTCGGCTACACCTTC
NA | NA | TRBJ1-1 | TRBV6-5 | CASSYGAGIRTEAFF | TGTGCCAGCAGTTACGGGGCAGGGATAAGGACTGAAGCTTTCTTT
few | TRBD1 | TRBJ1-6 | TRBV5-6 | CASSHRGLLNSPLHF | TGTGCCAGCAGCCACAGGGGGTTGCTTAATTCACCCCTCCACTTT
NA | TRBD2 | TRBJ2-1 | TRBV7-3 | CASSVAGGPGEQFF | TGTGCCAGCAGCGTGGCGGGGGGGCCGGGTGAGCAGTTCTTC
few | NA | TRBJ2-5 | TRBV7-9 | CASSAGGPQETQYF | TGTGCCAGTTCGGCCGGGGGGCCACAAGAGACCCAGTACTTC
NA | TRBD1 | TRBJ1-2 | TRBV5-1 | CASSLGDRDPNYGYTF | TGCGCCAGCAGCTTGGGGGACAGGGACCCTAACTATGGCTACACCTTC
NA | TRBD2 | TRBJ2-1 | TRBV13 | CASSVSGGNEQFF | TGTGCCAGCAGTGTTAGCGGGGGGAATGAGCAGTTCTTC
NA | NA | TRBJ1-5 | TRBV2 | CASSGWESRGSNQPQHF | TGTGCCAGCAGTGGATGGGAGAGCAGGGGAAGCAATCAGCCCCAGCATTTT
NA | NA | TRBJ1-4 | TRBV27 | CASRALTGPAQGKEKLFF | TGTGCCAGCAGAGCCCTGACAGGCCCAGCCCAGGGAAAAGAAAAACTGTTTTTT
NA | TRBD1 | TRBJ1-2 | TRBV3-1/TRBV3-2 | CASSPGGASFLPLYGYTF | TGTGCCAGCAGCCCAGGGGGTGCAAGCTTCCTCCCCTTATATGGCTACACCTTC
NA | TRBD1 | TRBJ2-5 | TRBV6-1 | CASSENRGQETQYF | TGTGCCAGCAGTGAAAACAGGGGGCAAGAGACCCAGTACTTC
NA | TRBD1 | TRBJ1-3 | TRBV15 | CATSRTGSGNTIYF | TGTGCCACCAGCAGGACAGGGTCTGGAAACACCATATATTTT
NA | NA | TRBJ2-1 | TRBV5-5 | CASRVGVLREQFF | TGTGCCAGCAGGGTTGGAGTGCTCCGTGAGCAGTTCTTC
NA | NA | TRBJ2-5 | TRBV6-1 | CASSEQYQETQYF | TGTGCCAGCAGTGAGCAGTACCAAGAGACCCAGTACTTC